The source of this TCR beta chain is a study of vaccination and CD4 T cells after COVID-19. V was clipped by 4 bases and J by 4 bases, with 14 bases between them. CDR1 and CDR2 from the germline V gene are MNHNS and SASEGT. The CDR3 is 15 residues long. Once obtained from cultured CD4+ T cells, the DNA was sequenced using the Oncomine TCR Beta short-read assay. MiXCR, applied by TCRdb to the PCR reads, yields one record per CDR3 protein. The sample records over 7,500 distinct CDR3 sequences, 45% being singletons. This clonotype was seen a single time. The antigen is not known. Noted treatment: approximately nine-day PBMC culture with coronavirus spike peptide pools or control peptides (ViraFEST assay). Gathering of the CD4+ T cells, from the unexposed donor, took place before the COVID-19 pandemic (2011-2018). In the ViraFEST assay, peptide-pool expansion preceded TCR sequencing of expanded clonotypes.

V gene TRBV6-1 combines with J gene TRBJ1-3; D possibly corresponds to TRBD1 (6 bases). This TCR was sampled from a human donor in good health. Sequenced input: CD4+ T cells from blood, cultured in vitro. The DNA for the CDR3 is TGTGCCAGCAGTGCGAGAGAGGGGGTGGGAAACACCATATATTTT. It specifies CASSAREGVGNTIYF.